Listed here are 27 T cell receptor beta chains from one sample, sequenced in a study of cytomegalovirus exposure and HLA in healthy donors. With 60 Vbeta and 13 Jbeta primers, the PCR was carried out. The assay was immunoSEQ multiplex PCR, and TCRdb's table has in-frame clones only and misses some. The sample records 45,000 to 65,000 clones, around 67% being singletons. The sample taken for sequencing was PBMCs. These TCRs come from a woman in her forties or fifties in good health and CMV-seropositive.

This clone was counted only a few times. The V and J genes are TRBV11-2 and TRBJ2-2; no firm D call. Trimming removed 2 bases from V and 2 bases from J, with 6 bases in between. CDR3 length: 14 amino acids. In germline, CDR1 is SGHAT, CDR2 FQNNGV. The CDR3 spells CASSLNLNTGELFF. The CDR3 nucleotides read TGTGCCAGCAGCTTAAACCTAAACACCGGGGAGCTGTTTTTT.

The chain recombines TRBV9 with TRBJ2-2; 12 nucleotides match TRBD2. The V segment lost 7 bases and the J segment 3 bases; nucleotides outside the gene matches: 7. Germline V gene sequence: CDR1 SGDLS, CDR2 YYNGEE. The CDR3 has 16 amino acids. The CDR3 here is CASGKTSGGYTGELFF. CDR3 DNA: TGTGCCAGCGGCAAGACTAGCGGGGGATACACCGGGGAGCTGTTTTTT.

V and J are TRBV27 and TRBJ1-5; D is unresolved. CDR3 length: 14 amino acids. V was trimmed by 5 bases and J by 0 bases, leaving 8 bases between them. CDR1 is MNHEY, CDR2 SMNVEV, per germline (reference sequence). The CDR3 nucleotides are TGTGCCAGCAGTCCTACAGATAGCAATCAGCCCCAGCATTTT. Translation gives CASSPTDSNQPQHF.

The rearrangement joins TRBV28 to TRBJ2-1; TRBD2 aligns across 8 bases. CDR1 MDHEN and CDR2 SYDVKM come from the germline V gene. The V and J ends lost 4 bases and 4 bases, in that order; junction bases with no gene match: 9. This CDR3 region has 16 residues. This chain's CDR3 is CASSSPGLGAYNEQFF. CDR3 in DNA: TGTGCCAGCAGTTCGCCGGGACTAGGGGCTTACAATGAGCAGTTCTTC.

V usage is TRBV7-3 and J usage is TRBJ2-7; 9 bases fit TRBD1. Germline lookup yields CDR1 SGHTA and CDR2 FQGTGA. After removal of 2 bases from V and 3 bases from J, the junction contained 2 bases not matched to a gene. The CDR3 has 14 residues. Written as DNA, the CDR3 is TGTGCCAGCAGCTTATCGGGACAGGGCTACGAGCAGTACTTC. Its translation is CASSLSGQGYEQYF.

The rearrangement uses TRBV4-1 and TRBJ2-7, with 10 bases that match TRBD2. The CDR3 runs to 15 residues. Unmatched junction bases numbered 5, after V lost 3 bases and J lost 3 bases. The germline CDR1 and CDR2 sequences are MGHRA and YSYEKL. Here the CDR3 reads CASSHQAGGGYEQYF. The CDR3 DNA follows: TGCGCCAGCAGCCACCAAGCGGGAGGGGGCTACGAGCAGTACTTC.

A single count supports this clone. The chain carries TRBV18 and TRBJ2-2, with a tentative D call TRBD1 (6 bases). V lost 2 bases to trimming and J lost 3 bases, with 10 bases between them. The CDR3 spans 15 residues. Germline CDR1 is KGHSH and CDR2 is LQKENI. Here the CDR3 reads CASSPATGYTGELFF. The DNA for the CDR3 is TGTGCCAGCTCACCAGCGACAGGCTACACCGGGGAGCTGTTTTTT.

J is TRBJ1-1 and V is TRBV11-2; maybe TRBD1 (5 bases). Looked up from germline, CDR1 is SGHAT and CDR2 is FQNNGV. The CDR3 sequence is 14 residues long. With 5 bases removed from V and 4 bases from J, the gap between germline ends came to 14 bases. The CDR3: CASSVLGGTTEAFF. The CDR3, as DNA: TGTGCCAGCAGCGTCCTTGGGGGGACCACTGAAGCTTTCTTT. The full variable domain, in which reference TRBV11-2 and TRBJ1-1 provide the parts outside the CDR3, is EAGVAQSPRYKIIEKRQSVAFWCNPISGHATLYWYQQILGQGPKLLIQFQNNGVVDDSQLPKDRFSAERLKGVDSTLKIQPAKLEDSAVYLCASSVLGGTTEAFFGQGTRLTVV.

The chain joins TRBV27 to TRBJ1-1; 7 bases line up with TRBD1. The CDR3 loop spans 13 amino acids. The trim removed 8 bases at V and 1 base at J, leaving 4 bases unmatched. Germline assignment: CDR1 MNHEY and CDR2 SMNVEV (reference sequence). CDR3 bases: TGTGCCAGCCAGGGGACAGAGAACACTGAAGCTTTCTTT. It encodes CASQGTENTEAFF.

The chain employs TRBV27 and TRBJ1-1; 9 bases are a match to TRBD1. Germline V CDR1 and CDR2: MNHEY, SMNVEV (reference sequence). The ends lost 6 bases at V and 5 bases at J; junction bases unmatched: 10. This CDR3 region has 15 residues. The CDR3 here is CASRTEDRGGTEAFF. CDR3 nucleotides: TGTGCCAGCAGGACCGAGGACAGGGGTGGGACTGAAGCTTTCTTT.

The gene calls are TRBV9 and TRBJ1-1, with TRBD1 matching 7 bases. J was trimmed by 5 bases and V by 4 bases; bases with no gene match: 8. In germline, CDR1 is SGDLS, CDR2 YYNGEE. CDR3 length equals 14 residues. CDR3 in amino acids: CASSPHRGGTEAFF. The CDR3 DNA reads TGTGCCAGCAGCCCCCACAGGGGTGGAACTGAAGCTTTCTTT.

This clone was seen a few times. This chain joins TRBV2 and TRBJ2-1; D not certain. The CDR3 is 12 amino acids. Looked up from germline, CDR1 is SNHLY and CDR2 is FYNNEI. V was shortened by 6 bases and J by 6 bases, with 9 bases between the two germline ends. CDR3 sequence (DNA): TGTGCCAGCAGCTCCGGCGGCAATGAGCAGTTCTTC. The encoded protein is CASSSGGNEQFF.

The chain links TRBV2 to TRBJ2-6, with D possibly matching TRBD2 (5 bases). The CDR3 is 16 amino acids. Trimming took 6 bases from V and 0 from J, leaving 12 bases between them. Germline assignment: CDR1 SNHLY and CDR2 FYNNEI. Here the CDR3 DNA reads TGTGCCAGCAGAAGGACGGGGAGCTCTGGGGCCAACGTCCTGACTTTC. Translating gives CASRRTGSSGANVLTF. Full variable domain (remainder filled in from reference TRBV2 and TRBJ2-6): EPEVTQTPSHQVTQMGQEVILRCVPISNHLYFYWYRQILGQKVEFLVSFYNNEISEKSEIFDDQFSVERPDGSNFTLKIRSTKLEDSAMYFCASRRTGSSGANVLTFGAGSRLTVL.

This sequence joins TRBV6-5 and TRBJ1-2; D might be TRBD1 (5 bases). Germline V gene sequence: CDR1 MNHEY, CDR2 SVGAGI. There are 12 residues in the CDR3. V lost 11 bases and J 4 bases, leaving 14 bases between the germline ends. The CDR3 DNA follows: TGTGCCTCCCAAGGGGCAAGCTATGGCTACACCTTC. It yields the protein CASQGASYGYTF.

This chain uses TRBV4-2 with TRBJ1-2; D unresolved. The CDR3 length is 13 residues. Germline-derived CDR1 and CDR2 are LGHNA and YNFKEQ. V was pared by 0 bases and J by 4 bases, with 6 bases between. DNA of the CDR3: TGTGCCAGCAGCCAAGATGGGAGCTATGGCTACACCTTC. Its translation is CASSQDGSYGYTF.

This clone was picked up a small number of times. The chain carries TRBV9 and TRBJ2-7, with 7 positions matching TRBD2. The CDR3 length is 16 residues. Germline-derived CDR1 and CDR2 are SGDLS and YYNGEE. V lost 0 bases, J lost 0 bases, and 6 bases stayed unmatched. DNA for the CDR3: TGTGCCAGCAGCGTAGAAGGATCTAGCGGCTCCTACGAGCAGTACTTC. Translating gives CASSVEGSSGSYEQYF.

V usage is TRBV14 and J usage is TRBJ1-1; no definite D call. V lost 1 base, J lost 4 bases, and 13 bases lay in between. CDR3 length equals 15 residues. Germline V gene sequence: CDR1 SGHDN, CDR2 FVKESK. The CDR3 loop reads CASSQARGSGTEAFF. DNA for the CDR3: TGTGCCAGCAGCCAAGCGCGGGGATCTGGCACTGAAGCTTTCTTT. The full variable domain, in which reference TRBV14 and TRBJ1-1 provide the parts outside the CDR3, is EAGVTQFPSHSVIEKGQTVTLRCDPISGHDNLYWYRRVMGKEIKFLLHFVKESKQDESGMPNNRFLAERTGGTYSTLKVQPAELEDSGVYFCASSQARGSGTEAFFGQGTRLTVV.

The chain employs TRBV2 and TRBJ2-5, with 8 bases fitting TRBD1. With 8 bases clipped from V and 3 bases from J, the junction kept 5 bases outside the gene matches. This CDR3 comprises 13 residues. The germline V gene encodes CDR1 SNHLY and CDR2 FYNNEI. The CDR3: CASARDRKETQYF. CDR3 DNA: TGTGCCAGCGCCCGGGACAGGAAAGAGACCCAGTACTTC.

The V gene is TRBV6-5, the J gene TRBJ2-1, with 11 nucleotides matching TRBD1. CDR3 length equals 15 residues. The V and J ends lost 6 bases and 7 bases, in that order; junction bases with no gene match: 8. From germline, CDR1 is MNHEY and CDR2 SVGAGI. In DNA, the CDR3 is TGTGCCAGCAGGATGGACAGGGGGCTCAATAATGAGCAGTTCTTC. Protein product: CASRMDRGLNNEQFF.

The chain combines TRBV5-4 with TRBJ2-5, with 12 bases aligning to TRBD2. Germline values: CDR1 SGHNT, CDR2 YYREEE (reference sequence). Trimming removed 0 bases from V and 5 bases from J; junction bases left unmatched: 8. CDR3 length: 17 residues. This chain's CDR3 is CASSLGLAGDPGETQYF. The CDR3 DNA reads as TGTGCCAGCAGCTTGGGACTAGCGGGGGACCCGGGGGAGACCCAGTACTTC.

The chain combines TRBV18 with TRBJ2-7; tentative D call: TRBD1 (5 bases). Germline V gene sequence: CDR1 KGHSH, CDR2 LQKENI. The CDR3 covers 14 residues. V was cut by 3 bases and J by 3 bases, with 12 bases left in between. For the CDR3, the DNA is TGTGCCAGCTCACCCGCACAGGTCTTCTACGAGCAGTACTTC. This codes for CASSPAQVFYEQYF.

The rearrangement links TRBV11-2 to TRBJ1-4; unclear D gene. V shed 5 bases and J shed 3 bases, with 13 bases lying between them. The CDR3 consists of 15 residues. Germline CDR1 reads SGHAT; CDR2 reads FQNNGV. The CDR3 loop is CASSPSVMANEKLFF. CDR3 bases: TGTGCCAGCAGCCCATCGGTGATGGCTAATGAAAAACTGTTTTTT. Based on the CDR3 plus reference TRBV11-2 and TRBJ1-4, the full variable domain is EAGVAQSPRYKIIEKRQSVAFWCNPISGHATLYWYQQILGQGPKLLIQFQNNGVVDDSQLPKDRFSAERLKGVDSTLKIQPAKLEDSAVYLCASSPSVMANEKLFFGSGTQLSVL.

The V gene is TRBV7-8, the J gene TRBJ2-1; TRBD2 might be the D (6 bases). The CDR3 has 15 amino acids. From germline, CDR1 is SGHVS and CDR2 FQNEAQ. V lost 5 bases, J lost 5 bases, and 16 bases lay in between. Here the CDR3 DNA reads TGTGCCAGCAGCGCTGTAGCGGCCAGGGACAATGAGCAGTTCTTC. Its translation: CASSAVAARDNEQFF.

There are a few counts of this clone. This rearrangement joins TRBV6-6 to TRBJ2-2, with 11 bases identical to TRBD2. CDR3 length: 15 amino acids. Trimming at V came to 2 bases and at J to 5 bases, leaving 1 base not matched to a gene. From germline, CDR1 is MNHNY and CDR2 SVGAGI (reference sequence). CDR3 nucleotide sequence: TGTGCCAGCAGTTACGGGACTAGCGGAACCGGGGAGCTGTTTTTT. This translates into CASSYGTSGTGELFF.

This clone was detected only a few times. The chain couples TRBV7-9 to TRBJ2-4; 8 positions match TRBD1. This CDR3 has 17 amino acids. CDR1 is SEHNR, CDR2 FQNEAQ, per germline (reference sequence). The ends lost 1 base at V and 0 bases at J; junction bases unmatched: 5. CDR3 sequence: CASSLVGQGIAKNIQYF. DNA for the CDR3: TGTGCCAGCAGCTTAGTAGGACAGGGAATAGCCAAAAACATTCAGTACTTC.

This clone was detected once. The J gene is TRBJ2-5, the V gene TRBV7-8, with a tentative D call TRBD1 (6 bases). The germline V and J ends were trimmed by 5 bases and 5 bases, with 15 bases remaining between them. CDR3 length: 14 amino acids. The germline gives CDR1 SGHVS, CDR2 FQNEAQ. In DNA, the CDR3 is TGTGCCAGCAGCGTGGACCAGAGGGGGGAGACCCAGTACTTC. Protein product: CASSVDQRGETQYF. Together with reference TRBV7-8 and TRBJ2-5, the CDR3 gives the full variable domain: GAGVSQSPRYKVAKRGQDVALRCDPISGHVSLFWYQQALGQGPEFLTYFQNEAQLDKSGLPSDRFFAERPEGSVSTLKIQRTQQEDSAVYLCASSVDQRGETQYFGPGTRLLVL.

The J gene is TRBJ1-4, the V gene TRBV28, with 10 nucleotides matching TRBD1. J lost 10 bases, V lost 10 bases, and 12 bases had no gene match. CDR3 length: 14 residues. Germline assignment: CDR1 MDHEN and CDR2 SYDVKM. The CDR3 sequence: CATILGQGERKLFF. The CDR3 nucleotides read TGTGCCACCATCCTCGGACAGGGGGAGAGAAAACTGTTTTTT.